This T cell receptor beta chain emerged from a study of siplizumab effects on memory and regulatory T cells (dated by TCRdb to between 2018 and 2020). Regarding the research as a whole: The study looked at the effect of siplizumab, an anti-CD2 antibody, on alloreactive T-cell subsets in allogeneic mixed lymphocyte reactions made from human PBMCs. Overall results and qualifications from the work: Because sequences below about 10^-5 frequency were poorly captured, only a minor fraction of alloreactive clones could be mapped to unstimulated subsets. Compared with memory T cells, unstimulated naive T cells appeared more diverse, and naive cells seemed to make a substantial contribution to the alloresponse. Among mappable alloreactive CD4+ clones, an average Treg-derived fraction of 68.8% was observed with siplizumab, compared with approximately 25% in control reactions. A naive or memory phenotype could not be assigned to roughly 75-95% of proliferating CD4+ or CD8+ clones. Siplizumab significantly reduced the cumulative frequency of alloreactive sequences traceable to unstimulated CD4+ memory T cells. Whether proliferating Tregs from siplizumab cultures actually had suppressive function was not functionally confirmed.

Sorted unstimulated T cells and proliferating T cells recovered from mixed lymphocyte reactions underwent TCRbeta CDR3 sequencing. Fresh whole blood from 9 to 11 HLA-typed healthy donors was used to isolate PBMCs. To map where alloreactive clones came from, CD4+ non-regulatory T cells in the unstimulated state were FACS-sorted. The germline V gene gives CDR1 as SGHRS and CDR2 as YFSETQ. Trimming leaves V shorter by 8 bases and J shorter by 7 bases, with the junction holding 10 bases beyond the gene matches. From the cysteine up to the phenylalanine, the CDR3 has a length of 14 residues. The sequence is cut down to CDR3 DNA, 42 bases in frame from base 1. In the case of this clone: The target of this receptor is not known. The record has no base qualities; no much larger clone is one base away.

Library preparation was by the immunoSEQ multiplex PCR assay. Roughly 100,000 TCR templates per sample were assayed by the deep sequencing platform. Genomic DNA extracted from sorted T cells was used for TCRbeta CDR3 sequencing. The authors processed their data as follows. The R programming language was used for clonal analysis of TCRbeta CDR3 data. Comparing unstimulated samples against CFSE-low samples taken after the reaction was how alloreactive CD4+ and CD8+ clones were defined. Regulatory or non-regulatory origin of alloreactive CD4+ clones was assigned by matching sequences to the sorted unstimulated Treg and non-Treg repertoires. Sourced from immuneACCESS, this table was stored by TCRdb with only in-frame sequences that have V and J called. A share of the clones is absent; for the studies checked, an unresolved V gene accounts for under half, and the remainder has no known explanation. V and J calls and clone size come straight from that table; D and trimming were deduced from the DNA. The sample includes 99,000 or so clones, with roughly 94% observed a single time. The ten largest make up approximately 1.2% of the sample.

The chain couples TRBV5-1 to TRBJ2-1, and 9 bases in between align with TRBD2. The sequence was collected from a human donor in good health. Source material: non-Treg CD4+ T cells sorted from blood. Explained via the paper, the cell subset or site label denotes: FACS-sorted unstimulated CD4+ non-regulatory T cells. The CDR3 protein: CASTQTSGWNEQFF. The nucleotide sequence reads TGCGCCAGTACCCAGACTAGCGGTTGGAATGAGCAGTTCTTC.